This T cell receptor (beta chain) was documented in a study of cytomegalovirus exposure and HLA in healthy donors. Study in general: Within an early data release were about 85 million unique TCRs drawn from HLA-typed donors. Study-wide findings and caveats: Fewer N-insertions than the approximately 700-donor mean were reportedly shown by an Asian-associated ancestry cluster in a later analysis. Differences between HLA loci emerged in a later analysis of TCR association rates, with DRB1 most and HLA-C fewest.

In regard to this clone: The antigen remains undetermined.

The CDR3 is 15 amino acids. Trimming removed 7 bases from V and 2 bases from J; junction bases left unmatched: 10. Germline values: CDR1 MDHEN, CDR2 SYDVKM. The PCR used 60 Vbeta and 13 Jbeta primers. Data came from immunoSEQ multiplex PCR; TCRdb stores just in-frame clones and leaves some out. This repertoire comprises 68,000 or so clones; its ten largest clones make up around 7.2%. The TCR comes from a female donor in good health and CMV-seropositive. The V call is TRBV28, the J call TRBJ2-7; 8 positions agree with TRBD2. Specimen: PBMCs. Here the CDR3 reads CASMGGGRTAYEQYF. The DNA for the CDR3 is TGTGCCAGCATGGGGGGCGGGAGGACTGCCTACGAGCAGTACTTC.